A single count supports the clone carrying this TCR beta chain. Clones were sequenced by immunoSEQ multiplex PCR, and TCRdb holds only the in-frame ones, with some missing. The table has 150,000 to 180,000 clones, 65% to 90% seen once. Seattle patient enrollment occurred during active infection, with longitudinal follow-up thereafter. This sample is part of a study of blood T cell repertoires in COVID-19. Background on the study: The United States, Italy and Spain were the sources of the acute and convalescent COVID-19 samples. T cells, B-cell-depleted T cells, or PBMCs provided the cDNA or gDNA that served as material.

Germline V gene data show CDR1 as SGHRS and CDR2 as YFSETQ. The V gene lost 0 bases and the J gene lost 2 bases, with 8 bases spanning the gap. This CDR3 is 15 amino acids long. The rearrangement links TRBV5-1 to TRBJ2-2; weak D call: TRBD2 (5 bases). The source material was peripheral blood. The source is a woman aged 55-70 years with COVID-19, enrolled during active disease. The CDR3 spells CASSLAAGNTGELFF. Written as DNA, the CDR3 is TGCGCCAGCAGCTTGGCCGCGGGTAACACCGGGGAGCTGTTTTTT.